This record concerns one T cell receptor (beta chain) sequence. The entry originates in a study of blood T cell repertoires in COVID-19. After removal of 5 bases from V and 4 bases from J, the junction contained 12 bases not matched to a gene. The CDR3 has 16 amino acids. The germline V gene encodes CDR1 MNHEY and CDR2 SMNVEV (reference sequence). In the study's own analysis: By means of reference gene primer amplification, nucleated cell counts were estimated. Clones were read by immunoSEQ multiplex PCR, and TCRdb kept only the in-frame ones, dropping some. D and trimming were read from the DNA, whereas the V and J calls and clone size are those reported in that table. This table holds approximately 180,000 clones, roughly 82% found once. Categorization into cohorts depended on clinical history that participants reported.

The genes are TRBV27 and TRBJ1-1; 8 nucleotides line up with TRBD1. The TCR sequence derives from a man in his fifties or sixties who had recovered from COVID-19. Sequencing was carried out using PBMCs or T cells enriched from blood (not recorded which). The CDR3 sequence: CASSPSDRVRVTEAFF. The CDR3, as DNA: TGTGCCAGCAGTCCATCGGACAGGGTGAGGGTCACTGAAGCTTTCTTT.